Below, 15 T cell receptor beta chains from the same sample are listed, as sequenced in a study of T cells in Graves' hyperthyroidism and ophthalmopathy. RNA transcripts served as the template for amplifying TCR beta CDR3 regions. The study used the HTBI primer set for a first-round RT-PCR of the TCR CDR3. One entry per CDR3 protein results from TCRdb running MiXCR on the multiplex PCR reads. Of under 600,000 distinct CDR3 sequences listed, around 16% were seen once; the top ten hold roughly 3.5%. The sequenced sample was blood. The receptors come from a woman in her thirties or forties with Graves' ophthalmopathy.

This clonotype has more than one count but fewer than ten. The rearrangement joins TRBV7-3 to TRBJ1-5, with D perhaps TRBD1 (5 bases). Per the germline V gene, CDR1 is SGHTA and CDR2 is FQGTGA. Trimming shortened V by 5 bases and J by 11 bases, and 16 bases separated the two germline ends. CDR3 length: 13 amino acids. The CDR3, as DNA: TGTGCCAGCAGCGACGGGCCGGGGGACGCCCAGCATTTT. Its translation: CASSDGPGDAQHF.

The rearrangement links TRBV7-2 to TRBJ2-4; D might be TRBD2 (6 bases). CDR1 and CDR2 from the germline V gene are SGHTA and FQGNSA. V was trimmed by 1 base and J by 4 bases, leaving 14 bases between them. This CDR3 comprises 16 residues. The CDR3 loop is CASSLGPVADKNIQYF. The DNA of the CDR3 is TGTGCCAGCAGCTTAGGGCCCGTAGCGGATAAAAACATTCAGTACTTC.

The rearrangement joins TRBV20-1 to TRBJ1-3; no firm D call. The CDR3 totals 16 residues. Trimming pared 0 bases from V and 0 bases from J, leaving 12 bases between. Germline lookup yields CDR1 DFQATT and CDR2 SNEGSKA (reference sequence). CDR3 protein: CSARDPTSGSGNTIYF. The DNA for the CDR3 is TGCAGTGCTAGAGATCCGACATCGGGCTCTGGAAACACCATATATTTT.

This clonotype was found a few times. This chain connects TRBV5-1 to TRBJ1-5, with 7 bases fitting TRBD1. J gave up 4 bases and V 6 bases, and 16 bases lay outside the gene matches. The CDR3 spans 17 residues. Germline CDR1 SGHRS, CDR2 YFSETQ. CDR3 region: CASKPAHDDRVNQPQHF. CDR3 DNA: TGCGCCAGCAAGCCCGCGCACGACGACAGGGTAAATCAGCCCCAGCATTTT.

This clonotype was found many times. The genes are TRBV6-1 and TRBJ1-1; TRBD1 is a possible D gene (5 bases). V was shortened by 6 bases and J by 3 bases, with 14 bases between the two germline ends. Germline CDR1 and CDR2: MNHNS and SASEGT. CDR3 length equals 14 residues. The CDR3 DNA follows: TGTGCCAGCAGAAGTACCGCGGGACACACTGAAGCTTTCTTT. Translated, it gives CASRSTAGHTEAFF.

The chain combines TRBV10-3 with TRBJ1-1; D possibly corresponds to TRBD1 (6 bases). This CDR3 is 16 amino acids long. Trimming stripped 8 bases from V and 0 bases from J, with 19 bases between. Germline V gives CDR1 ENHRY, CDR2 SYGVKD. The CDR3 loop reads CAIWEGDGLMNTEAFF. Written as DNA, the CDR3 is TGTGCCATCTGGGAGGGGGACGGTCTAATGAACACTGAAGCTTTCTTT.

The chain combines TRBV30 with TRBJ2-2; 8 nucleotides agree with TRBD1. This CDR3 has 15 residues. Germline V gene data show CDR1 as GTSNPN and CDR2 as SVGIG (reference sequence). With 3 bases clipped from V and 1 base from J, the junction kept 4 bases outside the gene matches. The CDR3 DNA reads TGTGCCTGGAGGCCAGGGGGCCTGAACACCGGGGAGCTGTTTTTT. Translation: CAWRPGGLNTGELFF. Together with reference TRBV30 and TRBJ2-2, the CDR3 gives the full variable domain: SQTIHQWPATLVQPVGSPLSLECTVEGTSNPNLYWYRQAAGRGLQLLFYSVGIGQISSEVPQNLSASRPQDRQFILSSKKLLLSDSGFYLCAWRPGGLNTGELFFGEGSRLTVL.

This clonotype was seen only a few times. This chain links TRBV5-6 with TRBJ1-4; D is ambiguous. The germline V gene has CDR1 SGHDT and CDR2 YYEEEE. V lost 6 bases and J 11 bases, leaving 17 bases between the germline ends. CDR3 length equals 13 residues. This CDR3 reads CASITSRGGKLFF. The CDR3, as DNA: TGTGCCAGCATAACTTCGCGGGGTGGGAAACTGTTTTTT.

This clonotype appeared many times. This chain uses TRBV7-9 with TRBJ1-1, with no clear D. The CDR3 consists of 14 residues. Germline assignment: CDR1 SEHNR and CDR2 FQNEAQ (reference sequence). Trimming removed 3 bases from V and 1 base from J, with 9 bases in between. CDR3 protein: CASSLGRENTEAFF. For the CDR3, the DNA is TGTGCCAGCAGCTTGGGGAGGGAGAACACTGAAGCTTTCTTT.

This clonotype was observed many times. The chain is built from TRBV29-1 and TRBJ2-1, with D perhaps given as TRBD1 or TRBD2 (5 bases each). The V and J ends lost 2 bases and 8 bases respectively, with 16 bases between them. The CDR3 is 14 residues long. The germline gives CDR1 SQVTM, CDR2 ANQGSEA. For the CDR3, the DNA is TGCAGCGTTGAATCGGGGACCAGGAGCGATGAGCAGTTCTTC. This gives the protein CSVESGTRSDEQFF.

Only a few counts were recorded for this clonotype. The rearrangement links TRBV27 to TRBJ1-5; D is possibly TRBD1 (5 bases). V gave up 4 bases and J gave up 7 bases, with 23 bases separating them. The CDR3 length is 17 residues. CDR1 is MNHEY, CDR2 SMNVEV, per germline (reference sequence). DNA of the CDR3: TGTGCCAGCAGTTCCCGCGCGGAATCTACAGGCCGACAGCCCCAGCATTTT. Translation gives CASSSRAESTGRQPQHF.

V and J are TRBV15 and TRBJ1-1; D is unclear. From germline, CDR1 is LNHNV and CDR2 YYDKDF (reference sequence). The CDR3 has 14 residues. Trimming took off 3 bases at V and 3 bases at J, with 11 bases between the two ends. The CDR3 region is CATSSLVGDTEAFF. The CDR3 DNA reads TGTGCCACCAGCAGCTTAGTCGGGGACACTGAAGCTTTCTTT.

The gene calls are TRBV20-1 and TRBJ2-7; TRBD1 aligns across 9 bases. This CDR3 is 13 amino acids long. J gave up 2 bases and V 4 bases, and 3 bases lay outside the gene matches. Germline CDR1 DFQATT, CDR2 SNEGSKA (reference sequence). The CDR3 here is CSATGTGPYEQYF. Here the CDR3 DNA reads TGCAGTGCTACCGGGACAGGGCCCTACGAGCAGTACTTC.

The chain combines TRBV25-1 with TRBJ2-7, with TRBD2 identical over 11 bases. Germline CDR1 reads MGHDK; CDR2 reads SYGVNS. This CDR3 contains 16 residues. V lost 1 base and J lost 7; bases outside the gene matches: 9. The CDR3 sequence is CASSELTSGGVLEQYF. The DNA for the CDR3 is TGTGCCAGCAGTGAATTAACTAGCGGGGGCGTTCTGGAGCAGTACTTC.

This clonotype was picked up many times. V is TRBV4-1 and J is TRBJ1-1; D remains ambiguous. V shed 0 bases and J shed 1 base, with 12 bases lying between them. This CDR3 has 16 amino acids. Per germline, CDR1 MGHRA and CDR2 YSYEKL. The CDR3 sequence is CASSQDPSFANTEAFF. CDR3 bases: TGCGCCAGCAGCCAAGATCCGAGTTTCGCGAACACTGAAGCTTTCTTT.